The 32 T cell receptor beta chains given below trace back to one sample, sequenced in a study of shared clonotypes between healthy human individuals. Assay used: immunoSEQ multiplex PCR; TCRdb lists only in-frame clones, some missing. The sample lists 2,500,000 or so clones; 92% were seen once. Sequenced: naive CD4+ T cells from PBMCs. Subset given: CD45RA+ positively selected. The source is a man aged 18 to 30 in good health. Some clones in this sample may be carry-over from other donors' samples.

The chain recombines TRBV7-2 with TRBJ2-3, with 7 bases fitting TRBD1. CDR1 SGHTA and CDR2 FQGNSA come from the germline V gene. The V gene end was trimmed by 6 bases and the J gene end by 1 base; junction bases not matched to a gene: 16. This CDR3 is built from 18 residues. Here the CDR3 reads CASSPARGLGVGTDTQYF. CDR3 DNA sequence: TGTGCCAGCAGTCCAGCGAGGGGGCTGGGTGTCGGCACAGATACGCAGTATTTT.

Turning to this clone: Within the sample, other DNA sequences also encode this same CDR3. This rearrangement joins TRBV5-1 to TRBJ2-5; D possibly corresponds to TRBD1 (5 bases). This CDR3 region has 14 residues. The ends were cut back, 0 bases at V and 5 bases at J, with 11 bases in the middle. Germline lookup yields CDR1 SGHRS and CDR2 YFSETQ. The CDR3, as DNA: TGCGCCAGCAGCTTGGAAGGGGCCGGGGAGACCCAGTACTTC. Translated, it gives CASSLEGAGETQYF.

The chain is built from TRBV19 and TRBJ2-5, with 8 nucleotides matching TRBD1. Germline V gene lookup returns CDR1 LNHDA and CDR2 SQIVND (reference sequence). With V trimmed by 5 bases and J by 1 base, 6 bases remained unmatched. This CDR3 comprises 15 residues. This CDR3 reads CASSRQGMVQETQYF. The CDR3 coding sequence is TGTGCCAGTAGTCGACAGGGGATGGTCCAAGAGACCCAGTACTTC.

This clone was observed once. The rearrangement joins TRBV7-9 to TRBJ2-5, with D possibly matching TRBD1 (7 bases). The CDR3 extends over 13 amino acids. Trimming removed 11 bases at V and 4 bases at J, with 17 bases between. Per the germline V gene, CDR1 is SEHNR and CDR2 is FQNEAQ (reference sequence). CDR3 coding DNA: TGTGCCGGGGGGCAGGGGGTGTTAGAGACCCAGTACTTC. As protein: CAGGQGVLETQYF.

The sample holds a few counts of this clone. The gene calls are TRBV9 and TRBJ1-3; D perhaps matches TRBD1 (5 bases). The V and J ends lost 4 bases and 1 base respectively, with 12 bases between them. The CDR3 is made up of 15 amino acids. Germline CDR1 is SGDLS and CDR2 is YYNGEE. The CDR3 sequence: CASSSRGASGNTIYF. The CDR3 region has the DNA TGTGCCAGCAGCTCCAGAGGGGCATCTGGAAACACCATATATTTT.

The rearrangement joins TRBV6-6 to TRBJ2-3, with D tentatively TRBD1 or TRBD2 (5 bases each). V shed 10 bases and J shed 5 bases, with 19 bases lying between them. CDR3 length: 14 residues. The germline V gene encodes CDR1 MNHNY and CDR2 SVGAGI (reference sequence). For the CDR3, the DNA is TGTGCCACCCGAAGTCCCGCTGGGGGAGATACGCAGTATTTT. It specifies CATRSPAGGDTQYF.

This clone was seen a single time. CDR3 bases: TGTGCAAGTCGCTTGCCGGGACAGGGCACAGATACGCAGTATTTT. This sequence encodes CASRLPGQGTDTQYF. The chain links TRBV12-2 to TRBJ2-3; no check of the table's D call, TRBD1, against the DNA was made. TRBV12-2 is a pseudogene segment. The CDR3 length is 15 residues.

The chain has TRBV7-3 and TRBJ2-1; D possibly corresponds to TRBD2 (6 bases). Germline CDR1 and CDR2: SGHTA and FQGTGA. V was cut by 2 bases and J by 9 bases, with 20 bases left in between. This CDR3 has 16 residues. The CDR3 region has the DNA TGTGCCAGCAGCTTACGAGGGACGAAAGGGCGGGGTGAGCAGTTCTTC. Translation gives CASSLRGTKGRGEQFF.

The gene calls are TRBV5-6 and TRBJ2-2; D might be TRBD1 (5 bases). V was pared by 4 bases and J by 3 bases, with 13 bases between. Germline assignment: CDR1 SGHDT and CDR2 YYEEEE. This CDR3 has 15 amino acids. CDR3 nucleotides: TGTGCCAGCAGCCTGAGACAGCCCCACACCGGGGAGCTGTTTTTT. Amino acid sequence: CASSLRQPHTGELFF.

This clone was seen a single time. The chain employs TRBV30 and TRBJ1-3; tentatively, D is TRBD1 (6 bases). The CDR3 is 13 residues long. The V end lost 4 bases, the J end lost 2 bases, and 9 bases lay between the germline ends. In germline, CDR1 is GTSNPN, CDR2 SVGIG (reference sequence). CDR3 DNA: TGTGCCTGGAAATGGACAGCTGGAAACACCATATATTTT. Translation: CAWKWTAGNTIYF.

The chain joins TRBV19 to TRBJ1-2, with a weak D call TRBD1 (6 bases). The V end lost 4 bases, the J end lost 8 bases, and 20 bases lay between the germline ends. This CDR3 has 15 amino acids. Per germline, CDR1 LNHDA and CDR2 SQIVND (reference sequence). CDR3 in amino acids: CASSTTGTKAGGYTF. As DNA, the CDR3 is TGTGCCAGTAGTACCACCGGGACAAAGGCTGGCGGCTACACCTTC.

The V gene is TRBV6-6, the J gene TRBJ2-7, with D possibly matching TRBD1 (6 bases). Germline V gene sequence: CDR1 MNHNY, CDR2 SVGAGI (reference sequence). This CDR3 has 14 residues. V was shortened by 6 bases and J by 3 bases, with 15 bases between the two germline ends. CDR3 sequence: CASRDSESYYEQYF. The CDR3 DNA reads TGTGCCAGCAGGGACAGCGAATCTTACTACGAGCAGTACTTC.

V gene TRBV30 combines with J gene TRBJ1-4, with TRBD1 matching over 7 bases. Germline CDR1 reads GTSNPN; CDR2 reads SVGIG (reference sequence). There are 15 residues in the CDR3. Trimming removed 3 bases from V and 1 base from J; junction bases left unmatched: 5. The CDR3 loop reads CAWSAYRGTNEKLFF. In DNA form, the CDR3 reads TGTGCCTGGAGCGCCTACAGGGGAACTAATGAAAAACTGTTTTTT.

On this clone: The identical CDR3 is also encoded by other nucleotide sequences in the sample. The J gene is TRBJ2-7, the V gene TRBV18, with D perhaps TRBD1 (5 bases). The V gene lost 4 bases and the J gene lost 0 bases, with 7 bases spanning the gap. Germline V gene sequence: CDR1 KGHSH, CDR2 LQKENI. The CDR3 totals 13 residues. CDR3 amino acids: CASSRQSSYEQYF. CDR3 bases: TGTGCCAGCTCACGACAGAGCTCCTACGAGCAGTACTTC. Filled out from reference TRBV18 and TRBJ2-7, the complete variable domain reads NAGVMQNPRHLVRRRGQEARLRCSPMKGHSHVYWYRQLPEEGLKFMVYLQKENIIDESGMPKERFSAEFPKEGPSILRIQQVVRGDSAAYFCASSRQSSYEQYFGPGTRLTVT.

This sequence joins TRBV28 and TRBJ1-1, with TRBD1 identical over 12 bases. There are 15 residues in the CDR3. Trimming cost V 2 bases and J 8 bases; bases outside gene matches: 6. Germline V gene sequence: CDR1 MDHEN, CDR2 SYDVKM. The CDR3 DNA is TGTGCCAGCAGTTTAGGGGGACAGGGGGCGCAAGAAGCTTTCTTT. Its protein product is CASSLGGQGAQEAFF.

V is TRBV5-1 and J is TRBJ2-7; a weak D match, TRBD2 (5 bases). Per germline, CDR1 SGHRS and CDR2 YFSETQ. Deletions cut 1 base from V and 0 bases from J, with 14 bases between. The CDR3 has 16 amino acids. The CDR3 nucleotides are TGCGCCAGCAGCTTGCCCGTTCGTAGCGCCTCCTACGAGCAGTACTTC. Protein product: CASSLPVRSASYEQYF.

This clone has a single count. The chain is built from TRBV28 and TRBJ2-2, with no clear D. The length of the CDR3 is 16 residues. Germline V gives CDR1 MDHEN, CDR2 SYDVKM. V was shortened by 4 bases and J by 0 bases, with 12 bases between the two germline ends. CDR3 loop: CASSSPGRPNTGELFF. The CDR3 nucleotides read TGTGCCAGCAGTTCCCCAGGCAGACCGAACACCGGGGAGCTGTTTTTT.

The rearrangement links TRBV28 to TRBJ2-7; the match to TRBD2 covers 10 bases. Germline values: CDR1 MDHEN, CDR2 SYDVKM. The CDR3 spans 15 residues. Losses at the gene ends were 2 bases for V and 1 base for J; bases not matched to a gene: 2. This chain's CDR3 is CASSLVAGGSYEQYF. CDR3 DNA sequence: TGTGCCAGCAGTTTAGTAGCGGGAGGATCCTACGAGCAGTACTTC. Variable domain in full (rest from reference TRBV28 and TRBJ2-7): DVKVTQSSRYLVKRTGEKVFLECVQDMDHENMFWYRQDPGLGLRLIYFSYDVKMKEKGDIPEGYSVSREKKERFSLILESASTNQTSMYLCASSLVAGGSYEQYFGPGTRLTVT.

This clone was picked up one time. This same CDR3 is encoded by further DNA sequences in the sample. The chain couples TRBV5-1 to TRBJ2-2, with 8 bases matching TRBD2. Germline CDR1 reads SGHRS; CDR2 reads YFSETQ. With 4 bases clipped from V and 5 bases from J, the junction kept 1 base outside the gene matches. CDR3 length: 13 residues. CDR3 nucleotide sequence: TGCGCCAGCAGCCGGGAGGGGACCGGGGAGCTGTTTTTT. The encoded protein is CASSREGTGELFF. The full variable domain, with the rest looked up from reference TRBV5-1 and TRBJ2-2, is KAGVTQTPRYLIKTRGQQVTLSCSPISGHRSVSWYQQTPGQGLQFLFEYFSETQRNKGNFPGRFSGRQFSNSRSEMNVSTLELGDSALYLCASSREGTGELFFGEGSRLTVL.

This clone was detected only once. The chain uses TRBV10-2 and TRBJ1-5; D gene ambiguous. V was clipped by 4 bases and J by 3 bases, with 7 bases between them. CDR3 size: 13 residues. Germline-derived CDR1 and CDR2 are WSHSY and SAAADI. The CDR3 sequence: CASSGGLNQPQHF. DNA of the CDR3: TGCGCCAGCAGTGGTGGCCTCAATCAGCCCCAGCATTTT.

V usage is TRBV29-1 and J usage is TRBJ1-2; weak D call: TRBD1 (5 bases). Germline CDR1 SQVTM, CDR2 ANQGSEA. V was trimmed by 6 bases and J by 2 bases, leaving 13 bases between them. CDR3 length: 13 residues. CDR3 in DNA: TGCAGCGTCCGGGGCCCCAGGAACTATGGCTACACCTTC. It translates to CSVRGPRNYGYTF.

With regard to this clone: The sample holds other DNA sequences that translate to the same CDR3. This rearrangement joins TRBV2 to TRBJ1-3, with D perhaps matching TRBD1 (5 bases). This CDR3 is built from 13 residues. Deletions cut 11 bases from V and 4 bases from J, with 15 bases between. Germline values: CDR1 SNHLY, CDR2 FYNNEI. This chain's CDR3 is CASTRGAGNTIYF. The CDR3 bases are TGTGCCTCCACAAGAGGGGCCGGAAACACCATATATTTT.

The chain uses TRBV27 and TRBJ2-2; perhaps TRBD2 as D (5 bases). CDR1 and CDR2 from the germline V gene are MNHEY and SMNVEV (reference sequence). Trimming pared 1 base from V and 5 bases from J, leaving 11 bases between. This CDR3 has 15 residues. The chain's CDR3 is CASSLWLAGTGELFF. CDR3 nucleotides: TGTGCCAGCAGTTTATGGCTAGCTGGAACCGGGGAGCTGTTTTTT.

This chain uses TRBV27 with TRBJ2-2; D is ambiguous. This CDR3 region has 15 residues. Germline V gene lookup returns CDR1 MNHEY and CDR2 SMNVEV (reference sequence). V was cut by 4 bases and J by 0 bases, with 9 bases left in between. DNA for the CDR3: TGTGCCAGCAGTTACGGCCGATCGAACACCGGGGAGCTGTTTTTT. Protein sequence: CASSYGRSNTGELFF.

The CDR3 DNA is TGTGCCAGCAGAACCGGGACAGGGCGAACAGATACGCAGTATTTT. It yields the protein CASRTGTGRTDTQYF. This chain uses TRBV6-6 with TRBJ2-3, with 9 bases aligning to TRBD1. This CDR3 spans 15 amino acids. With 6 bases clipped from V and 3 bases from J, the junction kept 7 bases outside the gene matches. Per the germline V gene, CDR1 is MNHNY and CDR2 is SVGAGI (reference sequence).

The chain has TRBV5-1 and TRBJ1-1; D ambiguous. Germline V CDR1 and CDR2: SGHRS, YFSETQ. This CDR3 region has 13 residues. Between the trimmed V and J ends, which lost 2 bases and 7 bases, there was a span of 12 bases. CDR3 coding DNA: TGCGCCAGCAGCTTCGCTTTGAGAGATGAAGCTTTCTTT. This codes for CASSFALRDEAFF.

This chain uses TRBV7-2 with TRBJ2-7; D might be TRBD1 or TRBD2, each matching 6 bases. The CDR3 contains 16 residues. Germline V gene data show CDR1 as SGHTA and CDR2 as FQGNSA. The V gene lost 2 bases and the J gene lost 7 bases, with 21 bases spanning the gap. This chain's CDR3 is CASSLMGGGIPEEQYF. CDR3 coding DNA: TGTGCCAGCAGCTTAATGGGGGGCGGGATACCGGAGGAGCAGTACTTC.

The table lists this clone with a count of one. V usage is TRBV2 and J usage is TRBJ2-5; 11 nucleotides line up with TRBD1. Trimming at V came to 5 bases and at J to 5 bases, leaving 7 bases not matched to a gene. CDR1 and CDR2 (germline): SNHLY, FYNNEI. The CDR3 length is 15 residues. DNA of the CDR3: TGTGCCAGCAGTCCAAGGACAGGGGGCGGGGAGACCCAGTACTTC. Amino acid sequence: CASSPRTGGGETQYF. The entire variable domain, with the rest obtained from reference TRBV2 and TRBJ2-5, is as follows: EPEVTQTPSHQVTQMGQEVILRCVPISNHLYFYWYRQILGQKVEFLVSFYNNEISEKSEIFDDQFSVERPDGSNFTLKIRSTKLEDSAMYFCASSPRTGGGETQYFGPGTRLLVL.

The chain carries TRBV27 and TRBJ2-1, with 9 nucleotides matching TRBD2. Trimming cost V 0 bases and J 10 bases; bases outside gene matches: 7. Germline values: CDR1 MNHEY, CDR2 SMNVEV (reference sequence). CDR3 length: 15 amino acids. CDR3 in DNA: TGTGCCAGCAGTTTATCAGGCGGGAGGGCCGAAGAGCAGTTCTTC. It is translated as CASSLSGGRAEEQFF.

The genes are TRBV5-1 and TRBJ2-2; no firm D call. The germline gives CDR1 SGHRS, CDR2 YFSETQ. This CDR3 spans 15 amino acids. Trimming removed 1 base at V and 5 bases at J, with 12 bases between. The CDR3 loop is CASSLLGQGTGELFF. CDR3 nucleotides: TGCGCCAGCAGCTTGCTAGGTCAAGGGACCGGGGAGCTGTTTTTT.

The chain employs TRBV21-1 and TRBJ2-7. TRBV21-1 is described as a pseudogene. CDR3 length: 15 amino acids. CDR3 coding DNA: TGTGCCAGCAGCAAAGCAAGGGAACTCAGCTACGAGCAGTACTTC. It specifies CASSKARELSYEQYF.

The chain couples TRBV9 to TRBJ2-6, with D hard to call. V lost 6 bases and J 3 bases, leaving 4 bases between the germline ends. The CDR3 is 12 residues long. In germline, CDR1 is SGDLS, CDR2 YYNGEE. DNA for the CDR3: TGTGCCAGCACCCGTGGGGCCAACGTCCTGACTTTC. It yields the protein CASTRGANVLTF.